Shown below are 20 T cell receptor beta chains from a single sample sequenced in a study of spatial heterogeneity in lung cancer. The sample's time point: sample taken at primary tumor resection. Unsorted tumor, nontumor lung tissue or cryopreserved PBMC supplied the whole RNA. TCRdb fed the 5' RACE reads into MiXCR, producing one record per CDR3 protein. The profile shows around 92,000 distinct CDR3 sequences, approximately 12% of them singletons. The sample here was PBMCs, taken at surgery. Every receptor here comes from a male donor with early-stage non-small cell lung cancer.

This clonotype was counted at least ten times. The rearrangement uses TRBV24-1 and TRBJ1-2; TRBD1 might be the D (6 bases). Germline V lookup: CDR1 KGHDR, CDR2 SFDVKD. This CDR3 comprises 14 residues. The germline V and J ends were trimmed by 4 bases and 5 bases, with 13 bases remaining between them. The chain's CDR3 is CATSESTGPYGYTF. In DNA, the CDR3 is TGTGCCACCAGTGAATCAACAGGGCCGTATGGCTACACCTTC.

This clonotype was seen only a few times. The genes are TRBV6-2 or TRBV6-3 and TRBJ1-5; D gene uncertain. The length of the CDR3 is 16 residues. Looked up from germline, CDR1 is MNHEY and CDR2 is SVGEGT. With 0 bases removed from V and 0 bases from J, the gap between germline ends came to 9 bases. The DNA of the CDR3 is TGTGCCAGCAGTTACTCGATCGGGGATAGCAATCAGCCCCAGCATTTT. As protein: CASSYSIGDSNQPQHF.

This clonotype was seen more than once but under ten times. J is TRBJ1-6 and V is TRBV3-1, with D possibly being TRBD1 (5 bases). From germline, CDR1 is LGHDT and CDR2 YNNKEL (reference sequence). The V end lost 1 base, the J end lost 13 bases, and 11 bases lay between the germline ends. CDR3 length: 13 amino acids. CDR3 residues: CASSQASGGPLHF. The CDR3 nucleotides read TGTGCCAGCAGCCAAGCCTCCGGGGGGCCCCTCCACTTT.

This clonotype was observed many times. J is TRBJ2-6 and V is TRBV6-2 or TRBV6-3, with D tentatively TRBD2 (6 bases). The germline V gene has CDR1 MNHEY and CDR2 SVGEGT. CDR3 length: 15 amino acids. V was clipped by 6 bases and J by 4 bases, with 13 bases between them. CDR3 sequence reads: CASRRRDSGANVLTF. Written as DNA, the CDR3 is TGTGCCAGCAGGCGCAGGGACTCCGGGGCCAACGTCCTGACTTTC.

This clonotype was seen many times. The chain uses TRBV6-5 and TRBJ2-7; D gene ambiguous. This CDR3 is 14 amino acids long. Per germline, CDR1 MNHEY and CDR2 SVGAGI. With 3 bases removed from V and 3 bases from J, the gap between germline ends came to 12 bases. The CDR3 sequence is CASSYSATLYEQYF. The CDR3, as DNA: TGTGCCAGCAGTTATTCCGCAACACTCTACGAGCAGTACTTC.

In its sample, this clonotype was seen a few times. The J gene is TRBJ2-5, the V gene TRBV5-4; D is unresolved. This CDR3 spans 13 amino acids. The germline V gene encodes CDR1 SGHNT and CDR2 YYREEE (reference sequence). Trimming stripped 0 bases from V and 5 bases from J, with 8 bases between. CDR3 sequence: CASSLGGIETQYF. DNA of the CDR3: TGTGCCAGCAGCTTGGGGGGTATCGAGACCCAGTACTTC.

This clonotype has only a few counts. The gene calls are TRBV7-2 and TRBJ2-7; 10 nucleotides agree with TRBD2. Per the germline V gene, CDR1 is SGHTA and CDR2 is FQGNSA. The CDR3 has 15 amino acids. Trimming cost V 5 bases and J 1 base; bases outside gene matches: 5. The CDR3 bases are TGTGCCAGCAGCAGGACTAGCGGACCATCCTACGAGCAGTACTTC. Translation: CASSRTSGPSYEQYF. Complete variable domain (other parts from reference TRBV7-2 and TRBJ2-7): GAGVSQSPSNKVTEKGKDVELRCDPISGHTALYWYRQSLGQGLEFLIYFQGNSAPDKSGLPSDRFSAERTGGSVSTLTIQRTQQEDSAVYLCASSRTSGPSYEQYFGPGTRLTVT.

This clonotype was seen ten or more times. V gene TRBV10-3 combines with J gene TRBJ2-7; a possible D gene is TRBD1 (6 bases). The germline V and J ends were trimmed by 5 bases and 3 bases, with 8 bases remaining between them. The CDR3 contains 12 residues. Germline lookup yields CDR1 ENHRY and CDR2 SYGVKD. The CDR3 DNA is TGTGCCATCAGTATACAGGGCTACGAGCAGTACTTC. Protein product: CAISIQGYEQYF.

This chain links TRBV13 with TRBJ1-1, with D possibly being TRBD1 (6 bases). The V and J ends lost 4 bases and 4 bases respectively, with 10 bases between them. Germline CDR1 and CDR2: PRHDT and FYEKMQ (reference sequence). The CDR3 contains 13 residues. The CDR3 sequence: CASSSLGGTEAFF. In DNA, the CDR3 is TGTGCCAGCAGCTCTCTAGGGGGCACTGAAGCTTTCTTT.

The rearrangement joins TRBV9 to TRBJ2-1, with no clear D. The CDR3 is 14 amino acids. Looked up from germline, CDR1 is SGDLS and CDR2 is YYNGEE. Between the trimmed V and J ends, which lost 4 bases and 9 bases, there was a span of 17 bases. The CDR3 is CASSTTGLFREQFF. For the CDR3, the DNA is TGTGCCAGCAGCACCACCGGGCTGTTCCGTGAGCAGTTCTTC.

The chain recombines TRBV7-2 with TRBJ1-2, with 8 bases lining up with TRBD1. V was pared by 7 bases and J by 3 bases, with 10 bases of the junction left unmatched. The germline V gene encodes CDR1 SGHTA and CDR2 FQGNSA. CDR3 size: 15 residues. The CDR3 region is CASTYYPGQDYGYTF. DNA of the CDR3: TGTGCCAGCACCTATTATCCGGGACAGGACTATGGCTACACCTTC. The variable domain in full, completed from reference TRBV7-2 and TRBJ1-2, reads GAGVSQSPSNKVTEKGKDVELRCDPISGHTALYWYRQSLGQGLEFLIYFQGNSAPDKSGLPSDRFSAERTGGSVSTLTIQRTQQEDSAVYLCASTYYPGQDYGYTFGSGTRLTVV.

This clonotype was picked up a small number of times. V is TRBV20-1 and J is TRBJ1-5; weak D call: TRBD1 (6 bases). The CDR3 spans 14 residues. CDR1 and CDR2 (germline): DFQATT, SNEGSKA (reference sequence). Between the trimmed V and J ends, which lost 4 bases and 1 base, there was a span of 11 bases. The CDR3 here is CSANTGPSNQPQHF. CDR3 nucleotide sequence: TGCAGTGCTAATACAGGGCCGAGCAATCAGCCCCAGCATTTT.

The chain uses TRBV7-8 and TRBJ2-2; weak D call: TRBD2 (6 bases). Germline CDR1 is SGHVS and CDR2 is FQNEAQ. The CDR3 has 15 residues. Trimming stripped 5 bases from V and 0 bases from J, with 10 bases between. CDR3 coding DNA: TGTGCCAGCAGCAAAGGGACTCCGAACACCGGGGAGCTGTTTTTT. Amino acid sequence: CASSKGTPNTGELFF.

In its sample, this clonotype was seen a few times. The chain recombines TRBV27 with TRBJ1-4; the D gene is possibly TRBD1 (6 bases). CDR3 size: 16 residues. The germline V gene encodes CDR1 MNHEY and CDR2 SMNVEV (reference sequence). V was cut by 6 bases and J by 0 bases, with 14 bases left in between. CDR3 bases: TGTGCCAGCAGATCCACCCCAGGGGCAACTAATGAAAAACTGTTTTTT. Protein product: CASRSTPGATNEKLFF.

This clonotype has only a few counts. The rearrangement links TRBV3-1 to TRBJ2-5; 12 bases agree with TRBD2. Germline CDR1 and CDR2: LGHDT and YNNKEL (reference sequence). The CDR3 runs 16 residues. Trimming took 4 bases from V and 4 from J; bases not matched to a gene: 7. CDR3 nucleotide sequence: TGTGCCAGCAGCCCTTATCTAGCGGGAGGGCCAGAGACCCAGTACTTC. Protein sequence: CASSPYLAGGPETQYF.

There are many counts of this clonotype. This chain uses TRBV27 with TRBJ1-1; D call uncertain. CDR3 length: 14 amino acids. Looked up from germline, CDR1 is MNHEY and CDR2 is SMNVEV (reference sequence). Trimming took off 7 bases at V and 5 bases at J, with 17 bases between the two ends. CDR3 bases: TGTGCCAGCACCCGCCACTACGGGAAGACTGAAGCTTTCTTT. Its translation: CASTRHYGKTEAFF.

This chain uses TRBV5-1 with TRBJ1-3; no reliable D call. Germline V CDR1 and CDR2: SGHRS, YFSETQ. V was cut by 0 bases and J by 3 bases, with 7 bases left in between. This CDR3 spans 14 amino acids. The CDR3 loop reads CASSLESVGNTIYF. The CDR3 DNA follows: TGCGCCAGCAGCTTGGAGTCAGTTGGAAACACCATATATTTT. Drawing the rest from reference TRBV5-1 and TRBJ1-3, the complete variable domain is KAGVTQTPRYLIKTRGQQVTLSCSPISGHRSVSWYQQTPGQGLQFLFEYFSETQRNKGNFPGRFSGRQFSNSRSEMNVSTLELGDSALYLCASSLESVGNTIYFGEGSWLTVV.

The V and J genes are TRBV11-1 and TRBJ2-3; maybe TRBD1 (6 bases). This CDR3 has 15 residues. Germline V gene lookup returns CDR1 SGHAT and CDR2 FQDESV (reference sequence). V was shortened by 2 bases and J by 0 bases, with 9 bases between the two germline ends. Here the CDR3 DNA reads TGTGCCAGCAGCTTACGGACAGAGAGCACAGATACGCAGTATTTT. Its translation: CASSLRTESTDTQYF.

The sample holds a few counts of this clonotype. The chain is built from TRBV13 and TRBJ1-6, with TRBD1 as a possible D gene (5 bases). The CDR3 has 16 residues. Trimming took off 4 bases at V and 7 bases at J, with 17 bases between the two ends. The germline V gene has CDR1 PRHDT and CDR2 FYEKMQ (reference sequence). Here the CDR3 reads CASSSSGLGRNSPLHF. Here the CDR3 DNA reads TGTGCCAGCAGCTCATCCGGCCTGGGACGGAATTCACCCCTCCACTTT. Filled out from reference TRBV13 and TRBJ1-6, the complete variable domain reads AAGVIQSPRHLIKEKRETATLKCYPIPRHDTVYWYQQGPGQDPQFLISFYEKMQSDKGSIPDRFSAQQFSDYHSELNMSSLELGDSALYFCASSSSGLGRNSPLHFGNGTRLTVT.

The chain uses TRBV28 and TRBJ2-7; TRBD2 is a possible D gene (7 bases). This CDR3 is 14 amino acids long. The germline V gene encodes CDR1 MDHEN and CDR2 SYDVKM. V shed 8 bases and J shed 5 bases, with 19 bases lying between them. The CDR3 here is CASGIGGQGDEQYF. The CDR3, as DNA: TGTGCCAGCGGCATCGGGGGGCAGGGTGACGAGCAGTACTTC.